Each of the 8 T cell receptor beta chains below was sequenced from the same sample in a study of CD8 T cells in ankylosing spondylitis. TCRdb re-derived calls from the 5' RACE reads in MiXCR, one entry per CDR3 protein. The sample consists of about 160,000 distinct CDR3 sequences, 8.5% to 10% of them appearing once. Input material: blood, either unsorted or a sorted T cell fraction (not recorded which). These receptors all stem from a female donor with ankylosing spondylitis or in good health (not recorded which).

The sample holds many counts of this clonotype. The rearrangement links TRBV24-1 to TRBJ2-1, with 10 bases that match TRBD2. Germline assignment: CDR1 KGHDR and CDR2 SFDVKD. Germline trimming cut 10 bases from V and 7 bases from J; bases unmatched to any gene: 9. The CDR3 length is 14 residues. As DNA, the CDR3 is TGTGCCACAAGCGGGAGGGCCTCGCGAAATGAGCAGTTCTTC. It translates to CATSGRASRNEQFF.

The rearrangement joins TRBV28 to TRBJ2-7; 13 bases align to TRBD2. This CDR3 contains 15 residues. Unmatched junction bases numbered 6, after V lost 5 bases and J lost 5 bases. The germline V gene encodes CDR1 MDHEN and CDR2 SYDVKM. CDR3 sequence: CASSDPGLAGNEQYF. The CDR3 coding sequence is TGTGCCAGCAGTGACCCGGGACTAGCGGGAAACGAGCAGTACTTC. The variable domain in full, with the rest retrieved from reference TRBV28 and TRBJ2-7, is DVKVTQSSRYLVKRTGEKVFLECVQDMDHENMFWYRQDPGLGLRLIYFSYDVKMKEKGDIPEGYSVSREKKERFSLILESASTNQTSMYLCASSDPGLAGNEQYFGPGTRLTVT.

This clonotype was recorded many times. This chain joins TRBV5-6 and TRBJ1-2; D remains unclear. Trimming stripped 4 bases from V and 2 bases from J, with 9 bases between. The CDR3 consists of 13 residues. The germline V gene encodes CDR1 SGHDT and CDR2 YYEEEE. CDR3 in amino acids: CASSLDGNYGYTF. The CDR3, as DNA: TGTGCCAGCAGCCTGGACGGAAACTATGGCTACACCTTC.

The chain recombines TRBV7-6 with TRBJ2-7; D is unresolved. The germline V and J ends were trimmed by 5 bases and 5 bases, with 13 bases remaining between them. This CDR3 comprises 13 residues. CDR1 is SGHVS, CDR2 FNYEAQ, per germline. The CDR3, as DNA: TGTGCCAGCAGCCGTACTGGACCTGACGAGCAGTACTTC. Residues: CASSRTGPDEQYF.

This clonotype turned up a few times. This chain links TRBV9 with TRBJ2-3; TRBD2 agrees at 7 bases. Germline-derived CDR1 and CDR2 are SGDLS and YYNGEE. Losses at the gene ends were 6 bases for V and 2 bases for J; bases not matched to a gene: 6. This CDR3 has 14 amino acids. The CDR3 bases are TGTGCCAGCACCCCGGGGGGAGCCACAGATACGCAGTATTTT. Encoded protein: CASTPGGATDTQYF.

The table lists this clonotype with a few counts. The rearrangement joins TRBV11-2 to TRBJ2-7; TRBD2 is a possible D gene (7 bases). V was clipped by 3 bases and J by 4 bases, with 13 bases between them. Germline V gives CDR1 SGHAT, CDR2 FQNNGV. The CDR3 runs 14 residues. DNA for the CDR3: TGTGCCAGCAGCTTTATAGGGGGGGGTTACGAGCAGTACTTC. Translating gives CASSFIGGGYEQYF.

In regard to this clonotype: Likely a read error: the CDR3 ends without its conserved phenylalanine or tryptophan. The chain uses TRBV12-5 and TRBJ1-1, with 7 bases matching TRBD1. In germline, CDR1 is LGHNT, CDR2 FRNRAP. V dropped 3 bases and J dropped 3; count of bases not matched to a gene: 7. The CDR3 consists of 15 residues. CDR3 coding DNA: TGTGCTAGTGGTTTCACAGGGGAAGGGGACACTGAAGCTTTCCTT. Protein: CASGFTGEGDTEAFL.

The V gene is TRBV2, the J gene TRBJ2-7; 9 bases match TRBD1. Germline V gives CDR1 SNHLY, CDR2 FYNNEI. This CDR3 contains 14 residues. V lost 6 bases, J lost 5 bases, and 8 bases stayed unmatched. CDR3 sequence (DNA): TGTGCCAGCAGGGGGACAGGGTTCGAAAACGAGCAGTACTTC. It yields the protein CASRGTGFENEQYF.